The 5 T cell receptor beta chains reported below all come from one sample, sequenced in a study of blood T cell repertoires in COVID-19. The method was immunoSEQ multiplex PCR; TCRdb's version includes in-frame clones alone and lacks a portion of them. This table has some 98,000 clones, roughly 80% appearing once. Sequencing was performed on peripheral blood. The receptors originated from a human donor in a cohort sampled during active COVID-19.

J is TRBJ1-3 and V is TRBV10-3, with TRBD1 identical over 9 bases. Germline lookup yields CDR1 ENHRY and CDR2 SYGVKD. V lost 0 bases, J lost 9 bases, and 6 bases stayed unmatched. The CDR3 has 15 amino acids. CDR3 DNA sequence: TGTGCCATCAGTGAGTCCCGGGACAGGGCCACCACCATATATTTT. This gives the protein CAISESRDRATTIYF.

This clone was seen more than once but under ten times. This chain connects TRBV19 to TRBJ1-6; 7 nucleotides align to TRBD1. Germline V gene lookup returns CDR1 LNHDA and CDR2 SQIVND (reference sequence). The V segment lost 10 bases and the J segment 7 bases; nucleotides outside the gene matches: 10. This CDR3 comprises 14 residues. The CDR3 coding sequence is TGTGCCACCTCGCCCGGGACAGTGAATTCACCCCTCCACTTT. It is translated as CATSPGTVNSPLHF.

CDR3 nucleotide sequence: TGCGCCAGCCAACAGACAGGGATTTACAATGAGCAGTTCTTC. It codes for CASQQTGIYNEQFF. J is TRBJ2-1 and V is TRBV10-2, with 7 nucleotides matching TRBD1. Germline lookup yields CDR1 WSHSY and CDR2 SAAADI. The CDR3 loop spans 14 amino acids. V lost 8 bases, J lost 4 bases, and 8 bases stayed unmatched.

The chain carries TRBV27 and TRBJ2-5; D uncertain. The CDR3 sequence is 14 residues long. The germline V gene has CDR1 MNHEY and CDR2 SMNVEV (reference sequence). Trimming pared 4 bases from V and 0 bases from J, leaving 9 bases between. CDR3 residues: CASSSWQDQETQYF. The CDR3 DNA is TGTGCCAGCAGTTCATGGCAGGACCAAGAGACCCAGTACTTC.

The genes are TRBV5-1 and TRBJ2-2; TRBD2 matches at 8 bases. J lost 5 bases, V lost 0 bases, and 3 bases had no gene match. Germline CDR1 is SGHRS and CDR2 is YFSETQ. The CDR3 has 15 amino acids. The CDR3 protein is CASSLGLASTGELFF. CDR3 bases: TGCGCCAGCAGCTTGGGACTAGCGAGTACCGGGGAGCTGTTTTTT.